A selection of T cell receptor beta chains follows, all from one sample in a study of CXCR3-negative and CXCR3-positive naive CD8 T cells. TCRdb reprocessed the 5' RACE reads, with one entry per CDR3 protein and no DNA. With 70,000 to 95,000 distinct CDR3 sequences in the sample, the ten largest clones hold roughly 1.5%. Sequencing used naive CXCR3- CD8+ T cells from blood. The receptors stem from a human donor in good health. Some clones in this sample may be carry-over from other donors' samples. Each CDR3 is given with its conserved first and last residue. For some rows the clone size is stated as once, few or many, or as a class when expanded; others skip it.

V gene,clone size,J gene,CDR3 protein
TRBV7-9,.,TRBJ2-7,CASSQGLPLEQYF
TRBV28,.,TRBJ2-7,CASSFGTGTSYEQYF
TRBV29-1,.,TRBJ2-7,CSVLTGYGYEQYF
TRBV19,.,TRBJ2-7,CASTGISSYEQYF
TRBV7-9,.,TRBJ2-7,CASVPISYEQYF
TRBV5-1,.,TRBJ1-4,CASSFLGTDNEKLFF
TRBV7-9,.,TRBJ2-7,CASSLGSGRALYEQYF
TRBV12-3/TRBV12-4,.,TRBJ2-3,CASRRGYTDTQYF
TRBV7-9,.,TRBJ2-1,CASRSAGGNYNEQFF
TRBV11-2,.,TRBJ2-7,CASAGEPSYEQYF
TRBV20-1,.,TRBJ2-1,CSATGQGPPNEQFF
TRBV12-3/TRBV12-4,.,TRBJ2-7,CAGSLIAGTSYEQYF
TRBV20-1,.,TRBJ2-7,CSARGRFYEQYF
TRBV28,.,TRBJ2-7,CASSLQGAAYEQYF
TRBV12-3/TRBV12-4,.,TRBJ1-5,CASSFWGNQPQHF
TRBV29-1,.,TRBJ2-7,CSVKGGKLEQYF
TRBV9,.,TRBJ1-2,CASSVQDSPNYGYTF
TRBV7-2,.,TRBJ2-7,CASKTGTGYEQYF
TRBV24-1,.,TRBJ1-1,CATRDNQNTEAFF
TRBV7-8,.,TRBJ2-7,CASSLAGGHDEQYF
TRBV13,.,TRBJ2-1,CASREGSYNEQFF
TRBV4-2,.,TRBJ2-7,CASSQEAGGLYEQYF
TRBV23-1,.,TRBJ2-7,CASSWTGTHVSFNHGAQYEQYF
TRBV29-1,.,TRBJ1-1,CSVVTRNTEAFF
TRBV7-9,.,TRBJ2-7,CASTSRDIHYEQYF
TRBV28,.,TRBJ2-7,CASSLEADSYEQYF
TRBV29-1,.,TRBJ2-5,CSVFYHLGLETQYF
TRBV7-3,.,TRBJ2-7,CASSFGGSSYEQYF
TRBV7-3,.,TRBJ1-1,CASRGELNTEAFF
TRBV28,.,TRBJ2-2,CASSQSPSGSHTGELFF
TRBV27,.,TRBJ2-1,CASSFPPLGTNYNEQFF
TRBV5-6,.,TRBJ2-1,CASSLASAEGEQFF
TRBV25-1,.,TRBJ2-7,CASSMFGEQYF
TRBV28,.,TRBJ2-3,CASSFPGGTDTQYF
TRBV4-2,.,TRBJ1-6,CASSQDRDPLHF
TRBV29-1,.,TRBJ2-7,CSAKTSSSYEQYF
TRBV7-9,.,TRBJ2-7,CASSPTYEQYF
TRBV20-1,.,TRBJ2-7,CSGSTGTYEQYF
TRBV7-6,.,TRBJ1-1,CASSSTGTEAFF
TRBV14,medium-sized,TRBJ2-1,CASSQVVGDKSSYNEQFF
TRBV29-1,.,TRBJ1-3,CSVEELWGNTIYF
TRBV12-3/TRBV12-4,.,TRBJ2-3,CASTFPGSDTQYF
TRBV10-3,.,TRBJ1-2,CAISDLPRDRGYGYTF
TRBV29-1,.,TRBJ2-1,CSVDDSYNEQFF
TRBV6-2/TRBV6-3,.,TRBJ2-7,CASSAPGRDSYEQYF
TRBV9,.,TRBJ2-1,CASSVASALLNEQFF
TRBV20-1,.,TRBJ2-7,CSARDVWGQEYEQYF
TRBV28,.,TRBJ2-7,CASSSLIESSYEQYF
TRBV4-3,.,TRBJ2-6,CASSQQRGSGANVLTF
TRBV29-1,.,TRBJ2-7,CSVEGGAAGELGQYF
TRBV9,.,TRBJ1-1,CASSVDGVTEAFF
TRBV6-1,.,TRBJ2-1,CASSEVIGFSYNEQFF
TRBV28,.,TRBJ1-1,CASTAGAEAFF
TRBV4-1,.,TRBJ1-1,CASSQPRTGIMNTEAFF
TRBV7-8,.,TRBJ1-1,CASSWRYRGPLGTEAFF
TRBV30,.,TRBJ2-1,CAWSVGQGSDEQFF
TRBV5-4,.,TRBJ2-7,CASSTGQGARYEQYF
TRBV21-1,.,TRBJ2-7,CASTWESLSPYEQYF
TRBV28,.,TRBJ1-1,CASSLLRQGVEAFF